This TCR beta chain was documented in a study of CD8+ T cells in alopecia areata. Whole-study results and caveats: Tofacitinib significantly decreased scalp clonality and expanded CD8+ clones among top 100.

Concerning this clone itself: Its antigen is unidentified.

Treatment denoted: oral pan-JAK inhibitor, 5-10 mg twice daily. As the sequencing template, cDNA was produced by extracting RNA and reverse transcribing it. Here immunoSEQ multiplex PCR was the method, and the copy in TCRdb shows in-frame clones only, minus some. The sample comprises about 120,000 clones, approximately 55% of which are singletons, and approximately 3.6% rests with the top ten. The CDR3 is made up of 16 amino acids. The V gene lost 1 base and the J gene lost 7 bases, with 14 bases spanning the gap. Per the germline V gene, CDR1 is SGHTA and CDR2 is FQGNSA. The sequence came from a human donor with alopecia areata. This material consisted of CD4+ T cells sorted from blood, taken at week 24, from a patient treated with tofacitinib. The chain joins TRBV7-2 to TRBJ1-6, with no clear D. As DNA, the CDR3 is TGTGCCAGCAGCTTAGACATCCTGGGCAGGAATTCACCCCTCCACTTT. Protein: CASSLDILGRNSPLHF.